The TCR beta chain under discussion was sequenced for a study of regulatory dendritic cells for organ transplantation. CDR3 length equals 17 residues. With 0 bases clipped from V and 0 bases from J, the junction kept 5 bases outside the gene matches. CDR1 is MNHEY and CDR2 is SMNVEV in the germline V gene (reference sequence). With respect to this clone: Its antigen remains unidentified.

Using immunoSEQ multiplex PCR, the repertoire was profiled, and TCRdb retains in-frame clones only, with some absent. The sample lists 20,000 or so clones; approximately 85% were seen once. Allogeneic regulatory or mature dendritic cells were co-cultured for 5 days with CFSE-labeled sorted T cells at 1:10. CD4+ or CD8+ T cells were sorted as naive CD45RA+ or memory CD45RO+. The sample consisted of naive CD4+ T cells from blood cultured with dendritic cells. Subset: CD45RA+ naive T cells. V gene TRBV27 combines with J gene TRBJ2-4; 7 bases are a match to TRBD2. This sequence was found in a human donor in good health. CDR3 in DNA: TGTGCCAGCAGTTTATCTTGGGGGGGGATAGCCAAAAACATTCAGTACTTC. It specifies CASSLSWGGIAKNIQYF.